The 26 T cell receptor beta chains reported below all come from one sample, sequenced in a study of vaccination effects on CD4 cells after COVID-19. These receptors' antigens are unknown. Before sequencing, viral peptide pools were used by the ViraFEST assay to expand antigen-specific CD4+ T cells. A roughly 10-day culture period preceded the isolation of CD4+ T cells. Infection with SARS-CoV-2 occurred in the person between March and December 2020, and PCR confirmed it. Assay: immunoSEQ multiplex PCR; the TCRdb copy retains only in-frame clones and omits some. Of tens of thousands of clones listed, 75% to 80% are singletons. Here the sequenced sample was CD4+ T cells from PBMCs cultured with HCoV-NL63 spike peptides, taken before COVID-19 vaccination. These receptors all stem from a human donor who had a prior SARS-CoV-2 infection.

This clone has more than one count but fewer than ten. This sequence joins TRBV6-2 or TRBV6-3 and TRBJ2-5; 14 nucleotides align to TRBD2. The CDR3 loop spans 14 amino acids. With 5 bases clipped from V and 5 bases from J, the junction kept 1 base outside the gene matches. Germline lookup yields CDR1 MNHEY and CDR2 SVGEGT. The CDR3 is CASSRLAGGETQYF. The DNA of the CDR3 is TGTGCCAGCAGTCGACTAGCGGGAGGGGAGACCCAGTACTTC.

The chain uses TRBV30 and TRBJ1-1, with TRBD1 identical over 8 bases. This CDR3 contains 13 residues. Germline V CDR1 and CDR2: GTSNPN, SVGIG (reference sequence). V shed 1 base and J 6 bases; nucleotides not matched to a gene: 4. The CDR3 here is CAWSGTGSAEAFF. The CDR3 region has the DNA TGTGCCTGGAGTGGGACAGGGAGCGCTGAAGCTTTCTTT. Combining the CDR3 with reference TRBV30 and TRBJ1-1 gives the whole variable domain SQTIHQWPATLVQPVGSPLSLECTVEGTSNPNLYWYRQAAGRGLQLLFYSVGIGQISSEVPQNLSASRPQDRQFILSSKKLLLSDSGFYLCAWSGTGSAEAFFGQGTRLTVV.

The V call is TRBV4-2, the J call TRBJ2-1, with 15 bases identical to TRBD2. CDR1 and CDR2 (germline): LGHNA, YNFKEQ. Trimming at V came to 1 base and at J to 8 bases, leaving 9 bases not matched to a gene. This CDR3 region has 18 residues. The DNA of the CDR3 is TGTGCCAGCAGCCAAGCCGGACTAGCGGGAGGGGTTTTAGATGAGCAGTTCTTC. Translation: CASSQAGLAGGVLDEQFF.

The genes are TRBV5-4 and TRBJ1-1, with 9 bases fitting TRBD1. Germline loops: CDR1 SGHNT, CDR2 YYREEE (reference sequence). V lost 3 bases to trimming and J lost 4 bases; unmatched junction nucleotides: 7. There are 15 residues in the CDR3. CDR3 protein: CASSSGTGWGTEAFF. The CDR3, as DNA: TGTGCCAGCAGCTCCGGGACAGGGTGGGGCACTGAAGCTTTCTTT. The complete variable domain, with remaining parts taken from reference TRBV5-4 and TRBJ1-1, reads ETGVTQSPTHLIKTRGQQVTLRCSSQSGHNTVSWYQQALGQGPQFIFQYYREEENGRGNFPPRFSGLQFPNYSSELNVNALELDDSALYLCASSSGTGWGTEAFFGQGTRLTVV.

J is TRBJ1-1 and V is TRBV15, with D unresolved. There are 17 residues in the CDR3. V lost 6 bases and J 2 bases, leaving 22 bases between the germline ends. Germline assignment: CDR1 LNHNV and CDR2 YYDKDF (reference sequence). The CDR3 reads CATSPLMRQSRNTEAFF. The CDR3 nucleotides read TGTGCCACCAGTCCCTTGATGCGGCAGTCCCGAAACACTGAAGCTTTCTTT.

CDR3 sequence (DNA): TGTGCCAGCAGTTTGGTACCCCGGGACTCCCCCTACAATGAGCAGTTCTTC. Amino acid sequence: CASSLVPRDSPYNEQFF. This chain joins TRBV2 and TRBJ2-1, with D possibly TRBD2 on 6 matching bases. The V end lost 5 bases, the J end lost 2 bases, and 19 bases lay between the germline ends. Germline V gene data show CDR1 as SNHLY and CDR2 as FYNNEI. The CDR3 is 17 amino acids.

This clone has just a few counts. The gene calls are TRBV10-3 and TRBJ2-3; 9 bases match TRBD1. CDR1 and CDR2 (germline): ENHRY, SYGVKD. V lost 11 bases and J lost 2; bases outside the gene matches: 11. The CDR3 length is 15 residues. The CDR3: CASARDRVFTDTQYF. CDR3 nucleotides: TGTGCCTCCGCCCGGGACAGGGTGTTCACAGATACGCAGTATTTT.

J is TRBJ2-7 and V is TRBV6-5; D is unclear. Germline V gives CDR1 MNHEY, CDR2 SVGAGI. The V end was cut by 0 bases, the J end by 1 base, with 10 bases between. The CDR3 consists of 15 residues. CDR3 region: CASSYSVLGSYEQYF. The CDR3 nucleotides read TGTGCCAGCAGTTACTCGGTGCTCGGGTCCTACGAGCAGTACTTC.

This rearrangement joins TRBV6-5 to TRBJ1-1, with 7 bases that match TRBD1. V gave up 6 bases and J gave up 7 bases; unmatched junction bases: 8. The CDR3 is made up of 13 amino acids. Germline values: CDR1 MNHEY, CDR2 SVGAGI. Here the CDR3 reads CASRNNRGLEAFF. DNA for the CDR3: TGTGCCAGCAGGAATAACAGGGGACTTGAAGCTTTCTTT.

This chain joins TRBV11-3 and TRBJ2-3; D gene uncertain. The V end was cut by 3 bases, the J end by 6 bases, with 4 bases between. Germline CDR1 SGHNT, CDR2 YENEEA. There are 11 residues in the CDR3. The chain's CDR3 is CASSLKDTQYF. In DNA form, the CDR3 reads TGTGCCAGCAGCTTGAAGGATACGCAGTATTTT.

V is TRBV3-1 (or the pseudogene TRBV3-2) and J is TRBJ2-3; 7 positions match TRBD2. The CDR3 contains 16 residues. Germline-derived CDR1 and CDR2 are LGHDT and YNNKEL (reference sequence). J was trimmed by 2 bases and V by 1 base; bases with no gene match: 6. CDR3 DNA sequence: TGTGCCAGCAGCCAAGTATGGGAGCGGGACACAGATACGCAGTATTTT. Translation gives CASSQVWERDTDTQYF.

The genes are TRBV6-5 and TRBJ2-5; maybe TRBD2 (5 bases). This CDR3 contains 14 residues. The V end lost 8 bases, the J end lost 6 bases, and 19 bases lay between the germline ends. Germline-derived CDR1 and CDR2 are MNHEY and SVGAGI. CDR3 bases: TGTGCCAGCTCACGCGACCCGGGAAGGAAGACCCAGTACTTC. Protein product: CASSRDPGRKTQYF.

V is TRBV6-5 and J is TRBJ2-5, with D perhaps given as TRBD1 or TRBD2 (5 bases each). Per germline, CDR1 MNHEY and CDR2 SVGAGI. Trimming cost V 2 bases and J 5 bases, with 9 bases left between them. This CDR3 is built from 13 residues. The CDR3 spells CASSYGGGETQYF. CDR3 bases: TGTGCCAGCAGTTACGGGGGTGGGGAGACCCAGTACTTC.

V usage is TRBV7-9 and J usage is TRBJ1-1; D is unresolved. Germline V gene data show CDR1 as SEHNR and CDR2 as FQNEAQ (reference sequence). The CDR3 runs 13 residues. V shed 3 bases and J shed 2 bases, with 7 bases lying between them. CDR3 in amino acids: CASSLQVNTEAFF. CDR3 in DNA: TGTGCCAGCAGCTTGCAGGTAAACACTGAAGCTTTCTTT.

V is TRBV4-3 and J is TRBJ2-7, with D possibly being TRBD2 (6 bases). The CDR3 is 14 amino acids. Germline CDR1 and CDR2: LGHNA and YSLEER. V was clipped by 3 bases and J by 2 bases, with 11 bases between them. DNA for the CDR3: TGCGCCAGCAGCCAGCGGGACGCCGCCTACGAGCAGTACTTC. Its translation: CASSQRDAAYEQYF.

The rearrangement uses TRBV7-2 and TRBJ2-7; D unresolved. Trimming cost V 5 bases and J 7 bases, with 18 bases left between them. The CDR3 sequence is 14 residues long. Germline V gene sequence: CDR1 SGHTA, CDR2 FQGNSA. CDR3 bases: TGTGCCAGCAGCCCCGGCCCCACAGAGGAGGAGCAGTACTTC. This gives the protein CASSPGPTEEEQYF. The variable domain in full, completed from reference TRBV7-2 and TRBJ2-7, reads GAGVSQSPSNKVTEKGKDVELRCDPISGHTALYWYRQSLGQGLEFLIYFQGNSAPDKSGLPSDRFSAERTGGSVSTLTIQRTQQEDSAVYLCASSPGPTEEEQYFGPGTRLTVT.

This chain links TRBV7-3 with TRBJ2-5, with 10 bases lining up with TRBD2. The V segment lost 8 bases and the J segment 2 bases; nucleotides outside the gene matches: 8. The CDR3 length is 15 residues. Germline V gives CDR1 SGHTA, CDR2 FQGTGA. CDR3 residues: CASRSSGSTQETQYF. For the CDR3, the DNA is TGTGCCAGCCGATCTAGCGGGAGCACACAAGAGACCCAGTACTTC.

This clone was recorded only once. The chain uses TRBV19 and TRBJ2-1, with 9 bases matching TRBD1. The CDR3 spans 15 residues. CDR1 and CDR2 from the germline V gene are LNHDA and SQIVND (reference sequence). The ends lost 4 bases at V and 4 bases at J; junction bases unmatched: 5. The CDR3: CASSRWDRVYNEQFF. The DNA of the CDR3 is TGTGCCAGTAGTAGATGGGACAGGGTGTACAATGAGCAGTTCTTC.

This sequence joins TRBV15 and TRBJ1-5, with D possibly TRBD1 on 5 matching bases. Trimming left V 3 bases short and J 5 bases short, with 20 bases between. The CDR3 consists of 17 residues. Per germline, CDR1 LNHNV and CDR2 YYDKDF (reference sequence). CDR3 protein: CATSSGRVGTLDQPQHF. For the CDR3, the DNA is TGTGCCACCAGCAGTGGTCGCGTAGGGACCCTTGATCAGCCCCAGCATTTT.

In DNA form, the CDR3 reads TGTGCCAGCAGCTTCAGCGCTGGAAACACCATATATTTT. Its protein is CASSFSAGNTIYF. The V call is TRBV7-9, the J call TRBJ1-3; D uncertain. This CDR3 has 13 residues. Trimming removed 3 bases at V and 2 bases at J, with 5 bases between. CDR1 is SEHNR and CDR2 is FQNEAQ in the germline V gene (reference sequence).

The chain is built from TRBV30 and TRBJ2-7, with D possibly TRBD2 on 7 matching bases. The CDR3 is made up of 16 amino acids. The germline V and J ends were trimmed by 2 bases and 1 base, with 18 bases remaining between them. Germline CDR1 reads GTSNPN; CDR2 reads SVGIG (reference sequence). CDR3 sequence: CAWSFRGAARSYEQYF. The CDR3 DNA sequence: TGTGCCTGGAGTTTCCGGGGGGCAGCGAGGTCCTACGAGCAGTACTTC.

The gene calls are TRBV7-6 and TRBJ2-7; a possible D gene is TRBD1 (5 bases). CDR3 length: 16 residues. CDR1 and CDR2 from the germline V gene are SGHVS and FNYEAQ. Deletions cut 0 bases from V and 5 bases from J, with 17 bases between. In nucleotides, the CDR3 is TGTGCCAGCAGCTTAGCTCTGGACACCCCGGGCCACGAGCAGTACTTC. As protein: CASSLALDTPGHEQYF.

The V and J genes are TRBV15 and TRBJ2-7; D possibly corresponds to TRBD2 (6 bases). CDR1 and CDR2 from the germline V gene are LNHNV and YYDKDF (reference sequence). The V end lost 0 bases, the J end lost 3 bases, and 18 bases lay between the germline ends. This CDR3 has 17 residues. Here the CDR3 reads CATSREERFAGIYEQYF. The CDR3 DNA reads as TGTGCCACCAGCAGAGAAGAACGGTTTGCGGGAATCTACGAGCAGTACTTC.

This clone was recorded only once. The chain joins TRBV5-8 to TRBJ2-1; D is ambiguous. CDR1 and CDR2 (germline): SGHTS, YDEGEE. The length of the CDR3 is 12 residues. Between the trimmed V and J ends, which lost 4 bases and 9 bases, there was a span of 11 bases. CDR3 sequence reads: CASSRTSTEQFF. The CDR3 DNA reads TGTGCCAGCAGCCGAACATCGACTGAGCAGTTCTTC.

The gene calls are TRBV27 and TRBJ1-1; D remains unclear. The CDR3 loop spans 17 amino acids. Germline V gene data show CDR1 as MNHEY and CDR2 as SMNVEV (reference sequence). Trimming removed 3 bases from V and 0 bases from J, with 17 bases in between. Here the CDR3 reads CASSLVPLLTVNTEAFF. The CDR3 region has the DNA TGTGCCAGCAGTTTGGTCCCGCTCCTTACCGTGAACACTGAAGCTTTCTTT.

The V call is TRBV5-8, the J call TRBJ2-2; D possibly corresponds to TRBD2 (5 bases). The V end was cut by 0 bases, the J end by 6 bases, with 15 bases between. The CDR3 covers 16 residues. Looked up from germline, CDR1 is SGHTS and CDR2 is YDEGEE. For the CDR3, the DNA is TGTGCCAGCAGCTTGGCCCTAGCCTTGGATGCCGGGGAGCTGTTTTTT. It encodes CASSLALALDAGELFF.